This TCR beta chain is drawn from a study of blood T cell repertoires in COVID-19. Sequencing was performed with immunoSEQ multiplex PCR; in TCRdb, only in-frame clones are kept and a portion is missing. Of roughly 220,000 clones listed, 80% to 90% were seen once; the top ten hold approximately 4.2%. The germline gives CDR1 MNHEY, CDR2 SMNVEV (reference sequence). V lost 3 bases to trimming and J lost 4 bases, with 13 bases between them. CDR3 length: 14 residues. V and J are TRBV27 and TRBJ2-7, with D perhaps matching TRBD1 (7 bases). This receptor was taken from a woman in her thirties or forties with acute COVID-19. The sample consisted of PBMCs or T cells enriched from blood (not recorded which). This chain's CDR3 is CASSFLRGRYEQYF. The CDR3 DNA is TGTGCCAGCAGTTTCCTCAGGGGGAGGTACGAGCAGTACTTC.